This T cell receptor (beta chain) was identified in a study of shared clonotypes between healthy human individuals. CD45RO-negative CD8 cells positively selected for CCR7 made up the naive population, which excluded terminally differentiated effector memory CD45RA+ cells. About this clone itself: Its antigen is currently unknown.

Overall study results and limits: When compared with the clonotypes that were shared by all four sorted-subset donors, the non-shared clonotypes turned out to have lower generation probabilities. Shared across a few donors were roughly 4.7% of the naive CD4 clonotypes. Having only a few donors restricted how much genetic and exposure-history diversity was captured. Naive subsets usually exceeded memory subsets in estimated richness.

TCRdb's copy holds only in-frame clones and misses some; the assay was immunoSEQ multiplex PCR. Found here are 1.5 million to 2.5 million clones, approximately 95% of them singletons; the top ten hold 1.2%. Sequencing was performed on naive CD8+ T cells sorted from blood. The TCR originated in a man younger than 35 in good health.

In DNA, the CDR3 is TGTGCCAGTTCCGGGACGGATTATTATGGCTACACCTTC. It is translated as CASSGTDYYGYTF. V is TRBV6-1 and J is TRBJ1-2, with TRBD1 as a possible D gene (5 bases). In germline, CDR1 is MNHNS, CDR2 SASEGT. V lost 9 bases to trimming and J lost 5 bases, with 16 bases between them. The CDR3 has 13 residues.